These 11 T cell receptor beta chains came from one sample sequenced in a study of cytomegalovirus exposure and HLA in healthy donors. Amplification used 60 Vbeta primers and 13 Jbeta primers. Using immunoSEQ multiplex PCR, the repertoire was profiled, and TCRdb retains in-frame clones only, with some absent. The repertoire holds 100,000 to 150,000 clones, with about 15% as singletons. Sequencing was done on a sample of PBMCs. The receptors stem from a female donor in good health and CMV-seropositive.

V usage is TRBV5-6 and J usage is TRBJ2-6, with D possibly matching TRBD1 (5 bases). The germline V gene has CDR1 SGHDT and CDR2 YYEEEE. The CDR3 runs 18 residues. The V and J ends lost 4 bases and 0 bases respectively, with 17 bases between them. The CDR3 loop is CASSKYTGISSGANVLTF. The DNA of the CDR3 is TGTGCCAGCAGCAAATATACAGGTATAAGCTCTGGGGCCAACGTCCTGACTTTC. Full variable domain (outside the CDR3, taken from reference TRBV5-6 and TRBJ2-6): DAGVTQSPTHLIKTRGQQVTLRCSPKSGHDTVSWYQQALGQGPQFIFQYYEEEERQRGNFPDRFSGHQFPNYSSELNVNALLLGDSALYLCASSKYTGISSGANVLTFGAGSRLTVL.

The chain recombines TRBV7-9 with TRBJ1-4; D is perhaps TRBD1 (5 bases). Germline V gene data show CDR1 as SEHNR and CDR2 as FQNEAQ (reference sequence). Trimming removed 4 bases from V and 8 bases from J, with 17 bases in between. The CDR3 sequence is 15 residues long. CDR3 DNA: TGTGCCAGCAGCTCCGATGCAGGGCCCGGGGAAAAACTGTTTTTT. Translation gives CASSSDAGPGEKLFF.

The rearrangement links TRBV5-1 to TRBJ2-7; perhaps TRBD2 as D (7 bases). The CDR3 contains 17 residues. The V gene's germline CDR1 is SGHRS and CDR2 YFSETQ. V lost 0 bases and J lost 4, with 20 bases in between. This CDR3 reads CASSLAASSGGGYEQYF. CDR3 nucleotide sequence: TGCGCCAGCAGCTTGGCCGCATCGTCGGGGGGCGGATACGAGCAGTACTTC.

This clone was counted only a few times. V usage is TRBV6-6 and J usage is TRBJ1-4; 8 positions agree with TRBD1. The CDR3 contains 15 residues. V lost 7 bases and J lost 7; bases outside the gene matches: 11. CDR1 MNHNY and CDR2 SVGAGI come from the germline V gene (reference sequence). CDR3 amino acids: CASTTRRDRPEKLFF. The CDR3 coding sequence is TGTGCCAGCACCACCCGGCGGGACAGGCCTGAAAAACTGTTTTTT.

The J gene is TRBJ1-1, the V gene TRBV6-5; a possible D gene is TRBD1 (5 bases). Trimming cost V 4 bases and J 8 bases, with 14 bases left between them. Germline V gene lookup returns CDR1 MNHEY and CDR2 SVGAGI. The CDR3 is made up of 13 amino acids. In DNA, the CDR3 is TGTGCCAGCAGTTTCGTGGACACGGACGAAGCTTTCTTT. This encodes CASSFVDTDEAFF.

This clone showed up just a few times. The chain uses TRBV29-1 and TRBJ2-5; TRBD2 matches at 8 bases. This CDR3 region has 13 residues. CDR1 SQVTM and CDR2 ANQGSEA come from the germline V gene. V shed 3 bases and J 3 bases; nucleotides not matched to a gene: 3. The CDR3 here is CSVEIGGEETQYF. The CDR3 coding sequence is TGCAGCGTTGAGATCGGGGGGGAAGAGACCCAGTACTTC.

The chain couples TRBV5-1 to TRBJ2-1; 8 bases are a match to TRBD2. The CDR3 is 15 amino acids. From germline, CDR1 is SGHRS and CDR2 YFSETQ. Trimming removed 1 base from V and 3 bases from J; junction bases left unmatched: 3. In DNA, the CDR3 is TGCGCCAGCAGCTTGCAAGCGGGAGTCTACAATGAGCAGTTCTTC. It encodes CASSLQAGVYNEQFF.

V usage is TRBV4-1 and J usage is TRBJ1-1, with a weak D call TRBD1 (5 bases). The CDR3 length is 17 residues. The V gene's germline CDR1 is MGHRA and CDR2 YSYEKL. V lost 0 bases to trimming and J lost 0 bases, with 14 bases between them. DNA of the CDR3: TGCGCCAGCAGCCAAGATAATGGGGGGTTCCTGAACACTGAAGCTTTCTTT. This gives the protein CASSQDNGGFLNTEAFF.

The V and J genes are TRBV4-2 and TRBJ1-6; possible D gene TRBD1, 6 bases. The CDR3 runs 14 residues. V was clipped by 5 bases and J by 8 bases, with 13 bases between them. Germline V gene data show CDR1 as LGHNA and CDR2 as YNFKEQ. CDR3 bases: TGTGCCAGCAGCGAGGGGGGGTTTGATTCACCCCTCCACTTT. Its protein is CASSEGGFDSPLHF.

The chain links TRBV9 to TRBJ2-7; D might be TRBD2 (5 bases). The CDR3 covers 13 residues. V was cut by 4 bases and J by 5 bases, with 13 bases left in between. The germline gives CDR1 SGDLS, CDR2 YYNGEE. The CDR3: CASSKVGKDEQYF. The CDR3 bases are TGTGCCAGCAGCAAAGTCGGGAAGGACGAGCAGTACTTC.

This clone showed up just a few times. The V call is TRBV5-1, the J call TRBJ2-7; 9 bases agree with TRBD1. Looked up from germline, CDR1 is SGHRS and CDR2 is YFSETQ. V lost 0 bases to trimming and J lost 6 bases; unmatched junction nucleotides: 4. This CDR3 contains 14 residues. As DNA, the CDR3 is TGCGCCAGCAGCTTGGCGGGACAGGGTTTCGAGCAGTACTTC. This encodes CASSLAGQGFEQYF.